This TCR beta chain was sequenced in a study of cytomegalovirus exposure and HLA in healthy donors. Produced via immunoSEQ multiplex PCR; TCRdb's table is partial and in-frame only. This sample yields 150,000 to 200,000 clones, of which less than 90% are seen a single time; 4.5% to 7% belongs to the top ten. The study, taken as a whole, reports: High sensitivity and specificity were reportedly achieved when the classifier diagnosed cytomegalovirus status. The study labeled fewer than 200 TCR beta chains cytomegalovirus-associated. Under in vitro conditions, a few CMV-associated chains were confirmed as specific for CMV antigens.

About this clone: Antigen: not known.

Trimming cost V 6 bases and J 3 bases, with 15 bases left between them. The CDR3 extends over 15 amino acids. CDR1 is MNHEY, CDR2 SVGAGI, per germline. This TCR was sampled from a woman aged 30 to 39 in good health and CMV-seronegative. V gene TRBV6-5 combines with J gene TRBJ1-5, with D possibly being TRBD1 (5 bases). Sequencing was carried out using PBMCs. CDR3 residues: CASRLGRQVNQPQHF. The CDR3 DNA follows: TGTGCCAGCAGATTGGGGCGGCAGGTCAATCAGCCCCAGCATTTT.